This TCR beta chain was retrieved from a study of spatial heterogeneity in lung cancer. Whole-study context: Each time, sequencing found more beta-chain sequences than alpha-chain sequences.

Single TCR cDNA molecules each had their own unique molecular identifier. From the 5' RACE reads, TCRdb called clonotypes with MiXCR, one entry per CDR3 protein. The table lists under 75,000 distinct CDR3 sequences, 10% to 15% of them singletons. Sample time point: sample taken at primary tumor resection. Frozen PBMC, nontumor lung or tumor provided whole RNA, which was sequenced unsorted. The sequenced sample was PBMCs, obtained at surgery. The TCR comes from a male donor with early-stage non-small cell lung cancer.

In DNA form, the CDR3 reads TGTGCCACCAGTGATCCATCGGGACAGGGGATTCAAGAGACCCAGTACTTC. It translates to CATSDPSGQGIQETQYF. The chain couples TRBV24-1 to TRBJ2-5; 10 nucleotides match TRBD1. This CDR3 is 17 amino acids long. Per the germline V gene, CDR1 is KGHDR and CDR2 is SFDVKD. V was clipped by 3 bases and J by 2 bases; unmatched bases: 8.